This TCR beta chain was obtained from a study of blood T cell repertoires in COVID-19. Study-level background: Samples came from the United States, Italy and Spain, spanning acute and convalescent COVID-19. PBMCs, B-cell-depleted T cells, or T cells were the source of the cDNA or gDNA that made up the material.

In the authors' workflow: For nucleated cells, counts were estimated from reference gene primer amplification. Using immunoSEQ multiplex PCR, the repertoire was profiled, and TCRdb retains in-frame clones only, with some absent. V and J calls and clone size follow that table, whereas D and trimming were derived from the DNA. The top ten hold 1.9% of the sample, which has a few hundred thousand clones, over 75% seen once. Trimming took 0 bases from V and 2 from J; bases not matched to a gene: 3. The CDR3 consists of 16 residues. Germline values: CDR1 LGHNA, CDR2 YNFKEQ. The sequenced sample was peripheral blood. This chain uses TRBV4-2 with TRBJ2-1, with 8 bases matching TRBD2. The sequence was obtained from a man aged 30 to 45 who had recovered from COVID-19. CDR3 residues: CASSQDPGGPYNEQFF. In DNA form, the CDR3 reads TGTGCCAGCAGCCAAGATCCGGGGGGGCCCTACAATGAGCAGTTCTTC.